This T cell receptor (beta chain) is drawn from a study of T cell responses to AZD1222 COVID-19 vaccine. Points on this clone: The antigen is unknown.

Germline values: CDR1 SGHVS, CDR2 FNYEAQ. The CDR3 extends over 16 amino acids. Trimming removed 2 bases at V and 4 bases at J, with 14 bases between. Only in-frame clones appear in the TCRdb table, and some are missing; sequencing was by immunoSEQ multiplex PCR. The data show around 150,000 clones, with more than 80% seen just once and about 3.3% held by the top ten. Study-level points and caveats: Spike-specific TCR depth and breadth grew after two AZD1222 doses. Most donors were white British and more were female, and clonal diversity was possibly underestimated.

The clonotype comes from an adult who received the AZD1222 COVID-19 vaccine. The starting material was peripheral blood, obtained 28 days after the second AZD1222 dose. The chain carries TRBV7-6 and TRBJ2-2, with D maybe TRBD1 (6 bases). CDR3 sequence: CASSLRSGVATGELFF. The CDR3 DNA reads as TGTGCCAGCAGCTTACGGTCAGGGGTGGCCACCGGGGAGCTGTTTTTT.